Listed here is a single T cell receptor beta chain. These data are taken from a study of beta chain features in type 1 diabetes. Every bit of the isolated RNA underwent reverse transcription, so sequencing read expressed TCRB transcripts. Produced via immunoSEQ multiplex PCR; TCRdb's table is partial and in-frame only. In the table there are around 250,000 clones, 13% to 15% of which are singletons. The CDR3 runs to 16 residues. Germline V gene sequence: CDR1 SGDLS, CDR2 YYNGEE. Trimming took 3 bases from V and 0 from J, leaving 13 bases between them. The receptor was isolated from a woman aged 40-49 years in good health. The specimen was naive CD4+ T cells from blood. The chain is built from TRBV9 and TRBJ2-1, with a possible D match to TRBD2 (6 bases). The CDR3 protein is CASSATWGLSYNEQFF. CDR3 in DNA: TGTGCCAGCAGCGCGACATGGGGACTCTCCTACAATGAGCAGTTCTTC.